The TCR beta chain described here comes from a study of blood T cell repertoires in COVID-19 (dated by TCRdb to 2020 to 2021). Regarding the study in general: Samples covering the acute and convalescent phases of COVID-19 were provided by collaborators in the United States, Italy and Spain. Where available, HLA class I and class II types were taken from metadata supplied by the sample provider and were not determined by assay-based typing. A freely available public database, intended as a resource for researchers studying the immune response to SARS-CoV-2, is where the repertoires were released. Nearly every sample came with metadata listing a de-identified subject ID, COVID-19 status, age in years and sex. The samples were drawn from the first 160 participants of the ongoing ImmuneRACE study and from 1,254 subjects provided by 6 global collaborators. The prospective study material was composed of cDNA or gDNA derived from T cells, B-cell-depleted T cells, or PBMCs. Deeply sampled blood TCRbeta repertoires from subjects exposed to, actively infected with, or recovered from COVID-19 were included in the dataset. Broad study findings and their caveats: The amount of clinical and demographic metadata varied by source and participant and was provided uncurated.

V lost 5 bases and J lost 4 bases, and the count of bases not matched to a germline gene is 4. The CDR3 covers 14 residues, taking in both the cysteine and the phenylalanine. Kept here is only the CDR3 DNA, which spans 42 bases and is read in frame from base 1. CDR1 and CDR2 are read off the germline V gene as SGHVS and FQNEAQ. The immunoSEQ Assay, a bias-controlled multiplex PCR, was used to amplify TCRbeta CDR3 regions from genomic DNA. The original pipeline was this. The number of nucleated cells in each sample was estimated by amplification of reference gene primers within the assay. To quantify the absolute abundance of each unique TCRbeta CDR3 rearrangement, sequence reads were collapsed and filtered. Productive Simpson clonality was computed per sample as the square root of Simpson's diversity index over productive rearrangements. Here the immuneACCESS table is served through TCRdb, limited to in-frame sequences with V and J called. Missing clones are a known gap in these copies; in checked studies unresolved V genes cover under half, and the rest lacks a known reason. The V and J calls and clone size were taken over from that table, and D and trimming were inferred from the DNA. This sample is represented by about 320,000 clones; nearly 90% of them were singletons. The ten largest clones add up to 4.5% to 7% of the sample.

Turning to this clone: There is no known antigen for this receptor. Per-base quality was not reported, and no clone a single base away is much larger than it.

Enrolling through a virtual design, the prospective study's participants ranged in age from roughly 18 to 90 years and lived across about two dozen United States geographic areas. In the prospective study, participants were assigned to cohorts based on the clinical history participants reported in a screening survey and a study questionnaire. Recovered participants in ImmuneRACE Cohort 3 were defined by two consecutive negative NP/OP PCR tests, clearance by a healthcare professional, or resolution of symptoms. In the prospective study, whole blood, serum and a nasopharyngeal or oropharyngeal swab were collected from each participant by mobile phlebotomists. Over an approximately 2-month period, participants in the prospective study had the option of providing additional blood draws and questionnaires. Before DNA extraction, blood samples from the prospective study were shipped at room temperature or frozen.

The chain couples TRBV7-8 to TRBJ1-5, with 8 central nucleotides matching TRBD1. The receptor was isolated from a woman aged 25 to 45 who had recovered from COVID-19. The sample comprised PBMCs or T cells enriched from blood (not recorded which). The nucleotide sequence reads as follows: TGTGCCAGCAGCCGGGGGGACAGGAATCAGCCCCAGCATTTT. Translation gives CASSRGDRNQPQHF.